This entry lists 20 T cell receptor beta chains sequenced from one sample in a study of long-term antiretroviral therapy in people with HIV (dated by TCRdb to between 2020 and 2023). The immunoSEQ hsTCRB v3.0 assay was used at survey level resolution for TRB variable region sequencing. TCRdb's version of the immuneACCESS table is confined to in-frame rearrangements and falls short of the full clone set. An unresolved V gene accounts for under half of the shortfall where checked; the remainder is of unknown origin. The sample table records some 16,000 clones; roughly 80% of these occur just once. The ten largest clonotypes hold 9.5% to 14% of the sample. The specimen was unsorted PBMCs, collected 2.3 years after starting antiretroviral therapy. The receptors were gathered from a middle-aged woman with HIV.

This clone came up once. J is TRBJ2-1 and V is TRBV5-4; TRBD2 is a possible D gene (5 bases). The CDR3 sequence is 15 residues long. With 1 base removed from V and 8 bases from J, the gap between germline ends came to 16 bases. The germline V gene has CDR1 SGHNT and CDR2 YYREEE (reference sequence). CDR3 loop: CASSLQADLLDEQFF. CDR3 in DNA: TGTGCCAGCAGCTTGCAAGCGGACCTATTGGATGAGCAGTTCTTC.

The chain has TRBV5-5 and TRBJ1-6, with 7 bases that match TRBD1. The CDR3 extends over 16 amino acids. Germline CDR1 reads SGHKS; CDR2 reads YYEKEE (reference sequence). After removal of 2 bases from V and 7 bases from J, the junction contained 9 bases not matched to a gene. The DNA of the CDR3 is TGTGCCAGCAGCTTTTTACAGGGGCGGAGAAATTCACCCCTCCACTTT. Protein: CASSFLQGRRNSPLHF.

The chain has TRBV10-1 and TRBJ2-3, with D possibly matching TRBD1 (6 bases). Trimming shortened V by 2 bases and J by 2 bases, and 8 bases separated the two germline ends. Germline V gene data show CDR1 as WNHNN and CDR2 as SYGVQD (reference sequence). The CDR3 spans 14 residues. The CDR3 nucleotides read TGCGCCAGCAGTGAGGGGGGCGTCACAGATACGCAGTATTTT. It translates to CASSEGGVTDTQYF.

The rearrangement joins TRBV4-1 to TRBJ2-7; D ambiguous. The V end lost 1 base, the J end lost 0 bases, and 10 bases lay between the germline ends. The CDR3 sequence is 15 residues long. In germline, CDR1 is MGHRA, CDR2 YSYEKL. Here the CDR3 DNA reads TGCGCCAGCAGCCAAGGGCAGAGACTCTCCTACGAGCAGTACTTC. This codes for CASSQGQRLSYEQYF.

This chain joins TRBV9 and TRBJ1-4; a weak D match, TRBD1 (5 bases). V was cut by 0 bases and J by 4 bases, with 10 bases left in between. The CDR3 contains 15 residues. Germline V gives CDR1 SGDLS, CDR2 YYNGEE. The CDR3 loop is CASSVAGQLNEKLFF. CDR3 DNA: TGTGCCAGCAGCGTAGCGGGGCAGCTTAATGAAAAACTGTTTTTT.

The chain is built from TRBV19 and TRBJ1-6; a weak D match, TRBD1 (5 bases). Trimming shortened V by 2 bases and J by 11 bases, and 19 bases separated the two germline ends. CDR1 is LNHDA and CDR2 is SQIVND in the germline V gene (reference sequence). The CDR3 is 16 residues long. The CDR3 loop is CASSIRYGEGGAPLHF. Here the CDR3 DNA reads TGTGCCAGTAGTATACGCTACGGGGAGGGAGGGGCACCCCTCCACTTT.

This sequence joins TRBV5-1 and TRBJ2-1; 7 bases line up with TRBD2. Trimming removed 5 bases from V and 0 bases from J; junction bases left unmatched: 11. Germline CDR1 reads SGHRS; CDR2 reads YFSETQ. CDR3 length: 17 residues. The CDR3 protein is CASSFAWGDYSYNEQFF. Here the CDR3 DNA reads TGCGCCAGCAGTTTCGCCTGGGGGGACTACTCCTACAATGAGCAGTTCTTC.

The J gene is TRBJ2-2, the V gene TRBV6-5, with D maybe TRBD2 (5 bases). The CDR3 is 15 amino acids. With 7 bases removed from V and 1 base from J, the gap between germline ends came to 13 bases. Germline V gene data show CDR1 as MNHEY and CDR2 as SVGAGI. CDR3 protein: CASTRAAGNTGELFF. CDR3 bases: TGTGCCAGCACCCGGGCGGCGGGGAACACCGGGGAGCTGTTTTTT.

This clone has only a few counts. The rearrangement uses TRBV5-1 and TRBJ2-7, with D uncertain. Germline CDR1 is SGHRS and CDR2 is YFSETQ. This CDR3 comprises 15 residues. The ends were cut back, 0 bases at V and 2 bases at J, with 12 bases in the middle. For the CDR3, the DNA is TGCGCCAGCAGCTTGGATGTACAGATGACCTACGAGCAGTACTTC. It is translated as CASSLDVQMTYEQYF.

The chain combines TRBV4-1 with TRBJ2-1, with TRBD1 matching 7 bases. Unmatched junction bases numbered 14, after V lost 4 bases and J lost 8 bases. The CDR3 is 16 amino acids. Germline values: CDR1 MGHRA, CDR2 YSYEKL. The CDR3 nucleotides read TGCGCCAGCAGCCTATCCGATGGACAGGCGGTCCATGAGCAGTTCTTC. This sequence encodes CASSLSDGQAVHEQFF.

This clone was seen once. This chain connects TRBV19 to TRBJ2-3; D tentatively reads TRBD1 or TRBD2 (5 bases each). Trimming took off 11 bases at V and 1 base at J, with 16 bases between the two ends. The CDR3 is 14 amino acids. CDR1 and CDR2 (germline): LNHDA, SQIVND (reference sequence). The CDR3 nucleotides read TGTGCCGTGGGGTATAGGGACCGCACAGATACGCAGTATTTT. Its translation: CAVGYRDRTDTQYF.

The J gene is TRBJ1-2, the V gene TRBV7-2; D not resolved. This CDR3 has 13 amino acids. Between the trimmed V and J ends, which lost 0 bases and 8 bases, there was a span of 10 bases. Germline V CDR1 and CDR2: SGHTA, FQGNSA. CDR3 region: CASSLALPGGYTF. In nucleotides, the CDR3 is TGTGCCAGCAGCTTAGCTCTCCCGGGCGGCTACACCTTC.

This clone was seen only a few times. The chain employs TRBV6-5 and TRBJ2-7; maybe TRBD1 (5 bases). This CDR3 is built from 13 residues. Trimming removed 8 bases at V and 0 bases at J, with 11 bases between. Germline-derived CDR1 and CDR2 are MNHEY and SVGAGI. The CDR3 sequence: CASGRVNSYEQYF. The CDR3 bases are TGTGCCAGCGGCAGGGTAAACTCCTACGAGCAGTACTTC.

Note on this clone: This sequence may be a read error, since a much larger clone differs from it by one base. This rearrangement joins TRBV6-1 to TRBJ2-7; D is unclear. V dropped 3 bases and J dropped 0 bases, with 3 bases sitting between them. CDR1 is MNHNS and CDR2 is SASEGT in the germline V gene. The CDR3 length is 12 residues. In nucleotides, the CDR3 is TGTGCCAGCAGTGAGAGCTCCTACGAGCAGTACTTC. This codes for CASSESSYEQYF.

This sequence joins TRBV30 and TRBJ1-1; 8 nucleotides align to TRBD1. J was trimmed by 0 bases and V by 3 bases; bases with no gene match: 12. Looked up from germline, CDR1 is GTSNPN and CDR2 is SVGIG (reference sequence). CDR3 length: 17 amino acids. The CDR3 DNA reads TGTGCCTGGAGCTCGGGACAGGTGAGTGTCCTGAACACTGAAGCTTTCTTT. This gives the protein CAWSSGQVSVLNTEAFF.

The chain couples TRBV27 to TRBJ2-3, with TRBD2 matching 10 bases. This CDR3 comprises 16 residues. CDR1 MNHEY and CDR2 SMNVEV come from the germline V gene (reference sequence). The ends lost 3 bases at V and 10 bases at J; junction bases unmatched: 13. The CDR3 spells CASSFASGGGRVAQYF. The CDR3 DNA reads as TGTGCCAGCAGTTTTGCTAGCGGGGGAGGGAGAGTGGCGCAGTATTTT.

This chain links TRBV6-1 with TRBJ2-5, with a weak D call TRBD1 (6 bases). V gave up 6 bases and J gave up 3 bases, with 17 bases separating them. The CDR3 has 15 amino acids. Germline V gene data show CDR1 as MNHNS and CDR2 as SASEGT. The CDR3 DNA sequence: TGTGCCAGCAGCACAGGGATTTCTGGGAAAGAGACCCAGTACTTC. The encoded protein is CASSTGISGKETQYF.

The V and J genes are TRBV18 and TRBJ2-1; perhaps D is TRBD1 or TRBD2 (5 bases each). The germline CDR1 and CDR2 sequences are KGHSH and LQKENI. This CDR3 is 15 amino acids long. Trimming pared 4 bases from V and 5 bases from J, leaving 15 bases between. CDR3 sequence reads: CASSQGTHGDNEQFF. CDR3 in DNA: TGTGCCAGCTCACAAGGGACCCACGGGGACAATGAGCAGTTCTTC.

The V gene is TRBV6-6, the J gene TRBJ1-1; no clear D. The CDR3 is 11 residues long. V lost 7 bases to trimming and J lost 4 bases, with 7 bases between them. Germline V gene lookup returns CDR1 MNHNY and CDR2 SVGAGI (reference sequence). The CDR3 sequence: CASIRGTEAFF. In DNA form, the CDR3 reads TGTGCCAGCATTCGAGGCACTGAAGCTTTCTTT.

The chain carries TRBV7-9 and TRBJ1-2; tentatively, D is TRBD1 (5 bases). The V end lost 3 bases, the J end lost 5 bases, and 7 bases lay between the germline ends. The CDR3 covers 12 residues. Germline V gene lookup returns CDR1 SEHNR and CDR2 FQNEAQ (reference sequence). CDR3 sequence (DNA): TGTGCCAGCAGCTTCGGGGGGTATGGCTACACCTTC. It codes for CASSFGGYGYTF.